This paragraph reports one T cell receptor beta chain. Antigen unknown. The data stem from a study of T-cell reconstitution after alpha-beta-depleted transplantation in children. General study results and limits: Where alpha-beta T cells came from about two months after transplant was reportedly several hundred expanded graft clones. Surviving recipient T cells and thymic progenitors accounted for the high day-60 TCRbeta diversity observed in some patients.

The CDR3 has 17 amino acids. V lost 0 bases, J lost 0 bases, and 6 bases stayed unmatched. Unique molecular identifiers featured in how the TCRbeta library was prepared. TCRdb called the PCR reads again in MiXCR, with one record for every CDR3 protein. This table holds a few hundred thousand distinct CDR3 sequences, 10% to 15% found once. The sample was PBMCs, mostly from graft donor cells, taken 360 days after TCRalphabeta/CD19-depleted stem cell transplant. The receptor was derived from a male patient younger than 18 who had a stem cell transplant for acute myeloid leukemia, so the T cells may come from the graft donor. The chain has TRBV12-3 or TRBV12-4 and TRBJ2-7; 9 positions agree with TRBD1. CDR3 coding DNA: TGTGCCAGCAGTTTAGCGGGACAGGGCGCGGGCTCCTACGAGCAGTACTTC. This encodes CASSLAGQGAGSYEQYF.